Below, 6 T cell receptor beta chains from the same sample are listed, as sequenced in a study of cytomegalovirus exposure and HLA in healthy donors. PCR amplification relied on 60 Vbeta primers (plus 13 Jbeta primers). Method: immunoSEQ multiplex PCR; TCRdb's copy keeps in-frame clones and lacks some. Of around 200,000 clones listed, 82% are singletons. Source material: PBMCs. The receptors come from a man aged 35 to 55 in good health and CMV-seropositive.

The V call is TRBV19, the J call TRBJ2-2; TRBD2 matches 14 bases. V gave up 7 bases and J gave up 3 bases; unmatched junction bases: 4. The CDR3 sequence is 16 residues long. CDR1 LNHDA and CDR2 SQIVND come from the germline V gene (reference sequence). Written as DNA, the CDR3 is TGTGCCAGTACCGTGGGACTAGCGGGAGACACCGGGGAGCTGTTTTTT. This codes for CASTVGLAGDTGELFF. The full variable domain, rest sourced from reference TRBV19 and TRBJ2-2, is DGGITQSPKYLFRKEGQNVTLSCEQNLNHDAMYWYRQDPGQGLRLIYYSQIVNDFQKGDIAEGYSVSREKKESFPLTVTSAQKNPTAFYLCASTVGLAGDTGELFFGEGSRLTVL.

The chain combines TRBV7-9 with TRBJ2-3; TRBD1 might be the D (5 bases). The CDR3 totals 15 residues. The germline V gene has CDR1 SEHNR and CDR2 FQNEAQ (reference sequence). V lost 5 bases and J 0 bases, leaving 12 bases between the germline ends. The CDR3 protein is CASSPRQSSTDTQYF. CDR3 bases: TGTGCCAGCAGCCCCCGACAGTCTAGCACAGATACGCAGTATTTT.

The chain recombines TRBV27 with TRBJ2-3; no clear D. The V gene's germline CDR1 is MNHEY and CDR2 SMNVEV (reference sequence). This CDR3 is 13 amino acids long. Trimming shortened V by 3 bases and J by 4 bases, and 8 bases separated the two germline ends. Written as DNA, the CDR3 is TGTGCCAGCAGTTTTGAGATGTCAGATACGCAGTATTTT. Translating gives CASSFEMSDTQYF.

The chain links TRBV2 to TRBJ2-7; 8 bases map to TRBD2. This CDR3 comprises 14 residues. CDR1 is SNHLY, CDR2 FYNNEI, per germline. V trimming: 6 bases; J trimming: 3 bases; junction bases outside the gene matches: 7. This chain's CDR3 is CASRTSGTSYEQYF. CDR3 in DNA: TGTGCCAGCAGGACCTCCGGGACTAGCTACGAGCAGTACTTC. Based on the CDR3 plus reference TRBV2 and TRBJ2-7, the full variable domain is EPEVTQTPSHQVTQMGQEVILRCVPISNHLYFYWYRQILGQKVEFLVSFYNNEISEKSEIFDDQFSVERPDGSNFTLKIRSTKLEDSAMYFCASRTSGTSYEQYFGPGTRLTVT.

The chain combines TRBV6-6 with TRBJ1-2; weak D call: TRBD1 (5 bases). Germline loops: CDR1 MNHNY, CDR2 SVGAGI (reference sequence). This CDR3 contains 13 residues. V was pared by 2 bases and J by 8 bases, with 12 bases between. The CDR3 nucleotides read TGTGCCAGCAGTTACACCCAAGGGGCGGGCTACACCTTC. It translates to CASSYTQGAGYTF.

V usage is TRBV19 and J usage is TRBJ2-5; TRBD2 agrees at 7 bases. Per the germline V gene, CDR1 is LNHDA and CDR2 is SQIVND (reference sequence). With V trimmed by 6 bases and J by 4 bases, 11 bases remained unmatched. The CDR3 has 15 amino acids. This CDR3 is CASRGLGAGVETQYF. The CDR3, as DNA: TGTGCCAGTAGAGGCCTCGGGGCGGGAGTAGAGACCCAGTACTTC.